The rows below give T cell receptor beta chains drawn from one sample of a study of graft-versus-host responses after intestinal transplantation. These receptors have no identified antigens. TCRdb's copy holds only in-frame clones and misses some; the assay was immunoSEQ multiplex PCR. The sample records tens of thousands of clones, about 95% being singletons. The starting material was unstimulated CD8+ T cells sorted from spleen or lymph node cells, obtained before transplant. Receptor source: a human donor who was the organ donor for an intestinal transplant. Both conserved end residues are part of each CDR3. A D gene is named only where the DNA matches it firmly. Expanded clones are given a class, and other clones once, few, many or no size at all.

d_gene: NA
abundance: once
v_gene: TRBV19
j_gene: TRBJ2-7
CDR3aa: CASSRQVTYEQYF
CDR3nt: TGTGCCAGTAGTAGACAGGTAACCTACGAGCAGTACTTC

d_gene: TRBD1
abundance: NA
v_gene: TRBV18
j_gene: TRBJ2-7
CDR3aa: CASSPRTTGWVSYEQYF
CDR3nt: TGTGCCAGCTCACCACGAACGACAGGGTGGGTCTCCTACGAGCAGTACTTC

d_gene: NA
abundance: NA
v_gene: TRBV6-5
j_gene: TRBJ1-2
CDR3aa: CASSYSASNGYTF
CDR3nt: TGTGCCAGCAGTTACTCGGCAAGTAACGGCTACACCTTC

d_gene: TRBD1
abundance: NA
v_gene: TRBV28
j_gene: TRBJ2-7
CDR3aa: CASSFPGGHEQYF
CDR3nt: TGTGCCAGCAGTTTTCCAGGGGGTCACGAGCAGTACTTC

d_gene: NA
abundance: NA
v_gene: TRBV5-5
j_gene: TRBJ2-7
CDR3aa: CASTPDTFYEQYF
CDR3nt: TGTGCCAGCACCCCGGACACATTCTACGAGCAGTACTTC

d_gene: TRBD1
abundance: NA
v_gene: TRBV7-9
j_gene: TRBJ1-1
CDR3aa: CASSFGQGRNTEAFF
CDR3nt: TGTGCCAGCAGCTTCGGACAGGGGCGGAACACTGAAGCTTTCTTT

d_gene: TRBD1
abundance: NA
v_gene: TRBV4-3
j_gene: TRBJ1-4
CDR3aa: CASSRTGTGKGKLFF
CDR3nt: TGCGCCAGCAGCCGAACCGGGACAGGGAAGGGAAAACTGTTTTTT

d_gene: TRBD2
abundance: NA
v_gene: TRBV6-7
j_gene: TRBJ2-1
CDR3aa: CASSYSDGGGCNEQFF
CDR3nt: TGTGCCAGCAGTTACTCGGATGGCGGGGGATGCAATGAGCAGTTCTTC

d_gene: NA
abundance: NA
v_gene: TRBV14
j_gene: TRBJ2-7
CDR3aa: CASSQEDYLTEQYF
CDR3nt: TGTGCCAGCAGCCAAGAAGACTACCTCACCGAGCAGTACTTC

d_gene: NA
abundance: once
v_gene: TRBV4-2
j_gene: TRBJ1-1
CDR3aa: CASSQPYGGEWRYTEAFF
CDR3nt: TGTGCCAGCAGCCAACCTTACGGAGGGGAGTGGAGGTACACTGAAGCTTTCTTT

d_gene: TRBD2
abundance: NA
v_gene: TRBV9
j_gene: TRBJ2-7
CDR3aa: CASSAGTSAYEQYF
CDR3nt: TGTGCCAGCAGCGCCGGGACTAGCGCGTACGAGCAGTACTTC

d_gene: TRBD1
abundance: NA
v_gene: TRBV29-1
j_gene: TRBJ2-7
CDR3aa: CSVEDGDRAYEQYF
CDR3nt: TGCAGCGTTGAAGATGGGGACAGGGCCTACGAGCAGTACTTC

d_gene: NA
abundance: once
v_gene: TRBV19
j_gene: TRBJ2-7
CDR3aa: CASSIVGREQYF
CDR3nt: TGTGCCAGTAGTATAGTAGGGAGAGAGCAGTACTTC

d_gene: NA
abundance: NA
v_gene: TRBV14
j_gene: TRBJ1-5
CDR3aa: CASSQDQAFNQPQHF
CDR3nt: TGTGCCAGCAGCCAGGACCAGGCTTTCAATCAGCCCCAGCATTTT

d_gene: NA
abundance: NA
v_gene: TRBV4-2
j_gene: TRBJ1-4
CDR3aa: CASSQRRGNEKLFF
CDR3nt: TGTGCCAGCAGCCAAAGGAGGGGGAATGAAAAACTGTTTTTT

d_gene: TRBD2
abundance: NA
v_gene: TRBV5-1
j_gene: TRBJ2-3
CDR3aa: CASSLARLAGGTDTQYF
CDR3nt: TGCGCCAGCAGCTTGGCCCGACTAGCGGGGGGCACAGATACGCAGTATTTT

d_gene: NA
abundance: NA
v_gene: TRBV11-1
j_gene: TRBJ2-7
CDR3aa: CASIHPDTYEQYF
CDR3nt: TGTGCCAGCATCCATCCGGATACCTACGAGCAGTACTTC

d_gene: NA
abundance: NA
v_gene: TRBV7-9
j_gene: TRBJ2-1
CDR3aa: CASSLATNYNEQFF
CDR3nt: TGTGCCAGCAGCTTAGCGACTAACTACAATGAGCAGTTCTTC

d_gene: NA
abundance: NA
v_gene: TRBV6-6
j_gene: TRBJ2-7
CDR3aa: CASSTLNPVNYEQYF
CDR3nt: TGTGCCAGCAGCACCTTAAACCCGGTGAACTACGAGCAGTACTTC

d_gene: NA
abundance: NA
v_gene: TRBV30
j_gene: TRBJ2-7
CDR3aa: CAWSVYYEQYF
CDR3nt: TGTGCCTGGAGTGTATACTACGAGCAGTACTTC

d_gene: NA
abundance: NA
v_gene: TRBV7-2
j_gene: TRBJ1-2
CDR3aa: CASSLAGGLLGYTF
CDR3nt: TGTGCCAGCAGCTTAGCCGGGGGTTTACTGGGCTACACCTTC

d_gene: NA
abundance: NA
v_gene: TRBV11-2
j_gene: TRBJ2-5
CDR3aa: CASSQNGLGETQYF
CDR3nt: TGTGCCAGCAGCCAAAACGGACTCGGGGAGACCCAGTACTTC

d_gene: NA
abundance: NA
v_gene: TRBV7-9
j_gene: TRBJ2-7
CDR3aa: CASREGPAPYEQYF
CDR3nt: TGTGCCAGCAGAGAGGGACCGGCCCCTTACGAGCAGTACTTC

d_gene: NA
abundance: NA
v_gene: TRBV4-2
j_gene: TRBJ1-1
CDR3aa: CASSQGVNTEAFF
CDR3nt: TGTGCCAGCAGCCAAGGGGTGAACACTGAAGCTTTCTTT

d_gene: NA
abundance: NA
v_gene: TRBV4-3
j_gene: TRBJ2-4
CDR3aa: CASSPSPGGGDFIDQNIQYF
CDR3nt: TGCGCCAGCAGCCCCTCGCCGGGAGGGGGCGATTTCATAGACCAAAACATTCAGTACTTC

d_gene: TRBD1
abundance: NA
v_gene: TRBV28
j_gene: TRBJ1-4
CDR3aa: CAGSKRQGATTNEKLFF
CDR3nt: TGTGCCGGCAGTAAAAGACAGGGGGCTACAACTAATGAAAAACTGTTTTTT

d_gene: NA
abundance: NA
v_gene: TRBV23-1
j_gene: TRBJ1-1
CDR3aa: CASWKAGDTEAFF
CDR3nt: TGCGCCAGTTGGAAGGCTGGTGACACTGAAGCTTTCTTT

d_gene: NA
abundance: NA
v_gene: TRBV4-1
j_gene: TRBJ2-3
CDR3aa: CASSQGMGADTQYF
CDR3nt: TGCGCCAGCAGCCAAGGGATGGGTGCCGATACGCAGTATTTT

d_gene: TRBD2
abundance: NA
v_gene: TRBV15
j_gene: TRBJ2-2
CDR3aa: CATSRDPGLAGGTGELFF
CDR3nt: TGTGCCACCAGCAGAGATCCTGGACTAGCGGGGGGGACCGGGGAGCTGTTTTTT

d_gene: NA
abundance: NA
v_gene: TRBV5-5
j_gene: TRBJ1-1
CDR3aa: CASSLRGGLNTEAFF
CDR3nt: TGTGCCAGCAGCCTTCGCGGCGGACTGAACACTGAAGCTTTCTTT

d_gene: NA
abundance: NA
v_gene: TRBV6-6
j_gene: TRBJ2-7
CDR3aa: CASIPNSPTSEQYF
CDR3nt: TGTGCCAGCATTCCAAACTCCCCAACCTCCGAGCAGTACTTC

d_gene: NA
abundance: NA
v_gene: TRBV5-6
j_gene: TRBJ2-2
CDR3aa: CASSLGGSSEELFF
CDR3nt: TGTGCCAGCAGCTTAGGTGGGAGTAGCGAGGAGCTGTTTTTT

d_gene: NA
abundance: NA
v_gene: TRBV4-3
j_gene: TRBJ1-5
CDR3aa: CASSQDTSNQPQHF
CDR3nt: TGCGCCAGCAGCCAGGACACTAGCAATCAGCCCCAGCATTTT

d_gene: TRBD1
abundance: NA
v_gene: TRBV4-1
j_gene: TRBJ1-2
CDR3aa: CASSHPETGRVSYTF
CDR3nt: TGCGCCAGCAGCCATCCTGAGACAGGGAGAGTGAGCTACACCTTC

d_gene: NA
abundance: NA
v_gene: TRBV4-1
j_gene: TRBJ1-6
CDR3aa: CASSRNRFRSSYNSPLHF
CDR3nt: TGCGCCAGCAGCCGGAACAGATTCAGGAGCTCCTATAATTCACCCCTCCACTTT

d_gene: NA
abundance: NA
v_gene: TRBV5-1
j_gene: TRBJ2-7
CDR3aa: CASSLWATPYEQYF
CDR3nt: TGCGCCAGCAGCTTGTGGGCAACTCCCTACGAGCAGTACTTC

d_gene: TRBD1
abundance: NA
v_gene: TRBV10-1
j_gene: TRBJ1-1
CDR3aa: CASSGVGQVLMNTEAFF
CDR3nt: TGCGCCAGCAGTGGCGTGGGACAGGTCCTAATGAACACTGAAGCTTTCTTT

d_gene: TRBD2
abundance: NA
v_gene: TRBV15
j_gene: TRBJ2-7
CDR3aa: CATSRDLLAGTNEQYF
CDR3nt: TGTGCCACCAGCAGAGATCTACTAGCGGGGACCAACGAGCAGTACTTC

d_gene: NA
abundance: NA
v_gene: TRBV7-3
j_gene: TRBJ2-2
CDR3aa: CASSRRQSNTGELFF
CDR3nt: TGTGCCAGCAGCCGTCGACAGTCGAACACCGGGGAGCTGTTTTTT

d_gene: NA
abundance: NA
v_gene: TRBV20-1
j_gene: TRBJ1-1
CDR3aa: CSGANTEAFF
CDR3nt: TGCAGTGGGGCGAACACTGAAGCTTTCTTT

d_gene: NA
abundance: NA
v_gene: TRBV10-3
j_gene: TRBJ2-7
CDR3aa: CAISGATVSPYEQYF
CDR3nt: TGTGCCATCAGTGGAGCGACAGTTAGCCCCTACGAGCAGTACTTC

d_gene: NA
abundance: NA
v_gene: TRBV9
j_gene: TRBJ2-6
CDR3aa: CASSVVTGGANVLTF
CDR3nt: TGTGCCAGCAGCGTAGTAACGGGAGGGGCCAACGTCCTGACTTTC

d_gene: NA
abundance: once
v_gene: TRBV18
j_gene: TRBJ2-5
CDR3aa: CASSPPLETQYF
CDR3nt: TGTGCCAGCTCACCACCCTTGGAGACCCAGTACTTC

d_gene: NA
abundance: NA
v_gene: TRBV19
j_gene: TRBJ1-1
CDR3aa: CASSIRLGQANPEAFF
CDR3nt: TGTGCCAGTAGTATAAGGTTAGGGCAGGCCAATCCCGAAGCTTTCTTT

d_gene: NA
abundance: NA
v_gene: TRBV5-5
j_gene: TRBJ2-3
CDR3aa: CASTPGGGSDTQYF
CDR3nt: TGTGCCAGCACCCCGGGGGGCGGTTCAGATACGCAGTATTTT

d_gene: TRBD2
abundance: NA
v_gene: TRBV6-1
j_gene: TRBJ2-3
CDR3aa: CASSGVSGGPTDTQYF
CDR3nt: TGTGCCAGCAGTGGCGTTAGCGGGGGGCCCACAGATACGCAGTATTTT

d_gene: TRBD1
abundance: NA
v_gene: TRBV9
j_gene: TRBJ1-2
CDR3aa: CASSVHHGQGGYGYTF
CDR3nt: TGTGCCAGCAGCGTACACCATGGACAGGGGGGATATGGCTACACCTTC

d_gene: NA
abundance: NA
v_gene: TRBV4-2
j_gene: TRBJ2-3
CDR3aa: CASSQAGVLLASTDTQYF
CDR3nt: TGTGCCAGCAGCCAAGCGGGAGTGCTACTAGCTAGCACAGATACGCAGTATTTT

d_gene: NA
abundance: NA
v_gene: TRBV11-2
j_gene: TRBJ2-7
CDR3aa: CASSASGGGYEQYF
CDR3nt: TGTGCCAGCAGTGCGAGCGGTGGGGGCTACGAGCAGTACTTC

d_gene: TRBD1
abundance: NA
v_gene: TRBV6-1
j_gene: TRBJ1-2
CDR3aa: CASSPRGTGVGYTF
CDR3nt: TGTGCCAGCAGCCCCAGGGGGACAGGGGTTGGCTACACCTTC

d_gene: TRBD2
abundance: NA
v_gene: TRBV9
j_gene: TRBJ2-3
CDR3aa: CASSVGGGRGDTQYF
CDR3nt: TGTGCCAGCAGCGTAGGGGGAGGGCGTGGGGATACGCAGTATTTT

d_gene: NA
abundance: NA
v_gene: TRBV10-3
j_gene: TRBJ1-2
CDR3aa: CAISGGYYGYTF
CDR3nt: TGTGCCATCAGCGGGGGATACTATGGCTACACCTTC

d_gene: TRBD2
abundance: NA
v_gene: TRBV27
j_gene: TRBJ2-1
CDR3aa: CASSPGLNRNEQFF
CDR3nt: TGTGCCAGCAGCCCGGGACTAAACCGAAATGAGCAGTTCTTC

d_gene: NA
abundance: NA
v_gene: TRBV5-6
j_gene: TRBJ2-1
CDR3aa: CASSLLDNEQFF
CDR3nt: TGTGCCAGCAGCTTGTTGGACAATGAGCAGTTCTTC

d_gene: TRBD1
abundance: NA
v_gene: TRBV15
j_gene: TRBJ2-7
CDR3aa: CATSRPPGTGSYEQYF
CDR3nt: TGTGCCACCAGCAGACCTCCAGGGACAGGCTCCTACGAGCAGTACTTC

d_gene: NA
abundance: NA
v_gene: TRBV7-9
j_gene: TRBJ2-3
CDR3aa: CASSWVRGTDTQYF
CDR3nt: TGTGCCAGCAGCTGGGTTCGCGGCACAGATACGCAGTATTTT

d_gene: TRBD1
abundance: NA
v_gene: TRBV10-3
j_gene: TRBJ1-2
CDR3aa: CAGGQSNYGYTF
CDR3nt: TGTGCCGGGGGACAGTCCAACTATGGCTACACCTTC